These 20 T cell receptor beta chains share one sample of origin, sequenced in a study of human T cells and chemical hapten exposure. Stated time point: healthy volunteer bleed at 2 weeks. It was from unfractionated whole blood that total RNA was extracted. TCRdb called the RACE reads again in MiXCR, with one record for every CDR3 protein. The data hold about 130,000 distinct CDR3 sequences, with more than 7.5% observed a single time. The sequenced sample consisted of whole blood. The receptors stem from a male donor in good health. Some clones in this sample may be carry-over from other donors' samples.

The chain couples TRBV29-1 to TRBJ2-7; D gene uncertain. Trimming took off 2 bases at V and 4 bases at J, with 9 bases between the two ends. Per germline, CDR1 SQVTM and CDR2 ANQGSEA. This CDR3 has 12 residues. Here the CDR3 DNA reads TGCAGCGTTGAAAACACCGGATACGAGCAGTACTTC. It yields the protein CSVENTGYEQYF.

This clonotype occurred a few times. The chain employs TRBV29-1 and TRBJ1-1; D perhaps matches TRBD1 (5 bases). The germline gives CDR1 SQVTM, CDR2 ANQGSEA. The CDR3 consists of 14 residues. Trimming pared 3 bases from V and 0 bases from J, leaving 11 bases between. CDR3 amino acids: CSVDFGGVNTEAFF. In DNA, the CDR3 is TGCAGCGTTGATTTTGGGGGGGTGAACACTGAAGCTTTCTTT.

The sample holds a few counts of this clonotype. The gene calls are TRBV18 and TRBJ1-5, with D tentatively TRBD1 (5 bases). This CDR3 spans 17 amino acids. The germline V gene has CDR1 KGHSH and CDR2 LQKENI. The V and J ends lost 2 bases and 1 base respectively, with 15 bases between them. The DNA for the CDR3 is TGTGCCAGCTCACCAAGCAGGGTGCGTAAGAGCAATCAGCCCCAGCATTTT. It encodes CASSPSRVRKSNQPQHF.

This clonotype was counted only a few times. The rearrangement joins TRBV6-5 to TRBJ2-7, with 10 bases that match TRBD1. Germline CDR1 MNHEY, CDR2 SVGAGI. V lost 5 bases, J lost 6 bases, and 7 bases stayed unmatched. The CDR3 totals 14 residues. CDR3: CASSRGTGALEQYF. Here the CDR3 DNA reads TGTGCCAGCAGTCGTGGGACAGGGGCTCTCGAGCAGTACTTC.

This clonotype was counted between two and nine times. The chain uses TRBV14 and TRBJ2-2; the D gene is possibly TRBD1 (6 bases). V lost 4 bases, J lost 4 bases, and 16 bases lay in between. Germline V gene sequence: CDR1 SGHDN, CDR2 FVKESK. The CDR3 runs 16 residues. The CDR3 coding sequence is TGTGCCAGCAGCCCTTACAGGGTGCCGACCACCGGGGAGCTGTTTTTT. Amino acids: CASSPYRVPTTGELFF.

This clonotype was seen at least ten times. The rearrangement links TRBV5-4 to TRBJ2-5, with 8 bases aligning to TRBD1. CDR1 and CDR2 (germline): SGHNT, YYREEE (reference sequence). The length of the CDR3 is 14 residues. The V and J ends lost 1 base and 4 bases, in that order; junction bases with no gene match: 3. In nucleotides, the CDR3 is TGTGCCAGCAGCTTGCAGGGGGCAGGAGAGACCCAGTACTTC. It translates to CASSLQGAGETQYF.

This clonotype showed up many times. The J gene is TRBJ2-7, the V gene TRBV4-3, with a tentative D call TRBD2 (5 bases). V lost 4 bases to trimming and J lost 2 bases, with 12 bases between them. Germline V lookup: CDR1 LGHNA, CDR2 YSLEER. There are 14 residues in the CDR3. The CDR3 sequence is CASSRERRTYEQYF. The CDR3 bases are TGCGCCAGCAGCCGCGAGCGGAGGACCTACGAGCAGTACTTC.

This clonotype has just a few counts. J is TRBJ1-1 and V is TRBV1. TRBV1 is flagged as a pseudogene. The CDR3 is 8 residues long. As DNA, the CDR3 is TGCACCAGCAGATCCGGTTTCTTT. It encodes CTSRSGFF.

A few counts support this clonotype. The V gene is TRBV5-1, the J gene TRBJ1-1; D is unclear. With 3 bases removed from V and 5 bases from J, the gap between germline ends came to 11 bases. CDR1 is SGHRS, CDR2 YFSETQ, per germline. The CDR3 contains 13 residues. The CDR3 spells CASSSQGRTEAFF. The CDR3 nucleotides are TGCGCCAGCAGCTCACAAGGGCGGACTGAAGCTTTCTTT.

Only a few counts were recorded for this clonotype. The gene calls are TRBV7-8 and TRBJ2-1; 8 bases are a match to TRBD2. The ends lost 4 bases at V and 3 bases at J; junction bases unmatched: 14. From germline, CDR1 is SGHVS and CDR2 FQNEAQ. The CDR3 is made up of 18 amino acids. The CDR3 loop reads CASSSSWRGASYYNEQFF. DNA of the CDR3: TGTGCCAGCAGCTCGTCTTGGCGGGGGGCTAGTTACTACAATGAGCAGTTCTTC.

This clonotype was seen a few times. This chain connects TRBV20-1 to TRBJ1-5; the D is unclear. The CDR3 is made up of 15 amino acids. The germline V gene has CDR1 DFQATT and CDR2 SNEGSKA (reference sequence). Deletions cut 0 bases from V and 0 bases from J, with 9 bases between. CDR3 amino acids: CSARDPVYSNQPQHF. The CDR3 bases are TGCAGTGCTAGAGATCCAGTCTATAGCAATCAGCCCCAGCATTTT.

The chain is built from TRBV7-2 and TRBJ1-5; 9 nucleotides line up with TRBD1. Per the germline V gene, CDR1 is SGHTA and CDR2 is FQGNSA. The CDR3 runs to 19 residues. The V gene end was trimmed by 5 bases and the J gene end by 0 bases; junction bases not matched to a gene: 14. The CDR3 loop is CASSPAGTGPNNSNQPQHF. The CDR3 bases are TGTGCCAGCAGCCCAGCGGGGACAGGGCCCAACAATAGCAATCAGCCCCAGCATTTT.

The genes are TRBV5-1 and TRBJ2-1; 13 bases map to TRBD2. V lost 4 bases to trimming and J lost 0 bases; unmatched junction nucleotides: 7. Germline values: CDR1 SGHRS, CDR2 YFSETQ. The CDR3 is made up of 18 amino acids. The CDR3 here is CASSPGLAGVSSYNEQFF. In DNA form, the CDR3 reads TGCGCCAGCAGCCCCGGACTAGCGGGGGTAAGCTCCTACAATGAGCAGTTCTTC. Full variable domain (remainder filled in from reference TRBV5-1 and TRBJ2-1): KAGVTQTPRYLIKTRGQQVTLSCSPISGHRSVSWYQQTPGQGLQFLFEYFSETQRNKGNFPGRFSGRQFSNSRSEMNVSTLELGDSALYLCASSPGLAGVSSYNEQFFGPGTRLTVL.

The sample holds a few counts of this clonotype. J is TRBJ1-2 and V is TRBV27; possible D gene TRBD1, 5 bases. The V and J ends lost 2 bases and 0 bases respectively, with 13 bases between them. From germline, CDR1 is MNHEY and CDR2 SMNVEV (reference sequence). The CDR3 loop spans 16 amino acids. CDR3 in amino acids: CASSLAGRPTNYGYTF. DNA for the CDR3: TGTGCCAGCAGTTTAGCGGGACGGCCAACTAACTATGGCTACACCTTC.

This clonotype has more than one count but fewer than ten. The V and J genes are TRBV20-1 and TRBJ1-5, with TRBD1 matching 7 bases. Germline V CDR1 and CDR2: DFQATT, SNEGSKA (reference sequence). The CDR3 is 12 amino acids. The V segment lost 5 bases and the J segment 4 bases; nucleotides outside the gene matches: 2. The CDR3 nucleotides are TGCAGTGCTGGACAGGTAAATCAGCCCCAGCATTTT. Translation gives CSAGQVNQPQHF.

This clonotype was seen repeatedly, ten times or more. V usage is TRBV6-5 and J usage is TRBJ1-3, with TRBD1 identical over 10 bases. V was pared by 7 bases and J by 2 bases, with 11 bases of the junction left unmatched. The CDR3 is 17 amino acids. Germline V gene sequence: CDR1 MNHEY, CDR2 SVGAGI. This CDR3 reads CASTPLTGTGAGNTIYF. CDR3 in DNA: TGTGCCAGCACCCCACTGACCGGGACAGGGGCTGGAAACACCATATATTTT.

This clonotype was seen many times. CDR3 nucleotide sequence: TGCAGCGTAGGGACACTCATGAACACTGAAGCTTTCTTT. Translating gives CSVGTLMNTEAFF. The chain employs TRBV29-1 and TRBJ1-1; the D gene is possibly TRBD1 (6 bases). V shed 6 bases and J shed 0 bases, with 11 bases lying between them. The CDR3 length is 13 residues. Germline lookup yields CDR1 SQVTM and CDR2 ANQGSEA. Complete variable domain (other parts from reference TRBV29-1 and TRBJ1-1): SAVISQKPSRDICQRGTSLTIQCQVDSQVTMMFWYRQQPGQSLTLIATANQGSEATYESGFVIDKFPISRPNLTFSTLTVSNMSPEDSSIYLCSVGTLMNTEAFFGQGTRLTVV.

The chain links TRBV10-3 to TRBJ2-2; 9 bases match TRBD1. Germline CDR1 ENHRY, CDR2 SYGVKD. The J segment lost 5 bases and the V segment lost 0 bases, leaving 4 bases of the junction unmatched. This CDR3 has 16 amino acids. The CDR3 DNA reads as TGTGCCATCAGTGAGTCGACAGGGGGTGAGACCGGGGAGCTGTTTTTT. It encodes CAISESTGGETGELFF.

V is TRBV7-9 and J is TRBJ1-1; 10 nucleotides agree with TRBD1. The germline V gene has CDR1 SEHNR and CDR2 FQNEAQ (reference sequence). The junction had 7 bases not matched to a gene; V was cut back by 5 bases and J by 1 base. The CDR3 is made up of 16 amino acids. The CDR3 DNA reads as TGTGCCAGCAGCCTCCGGACAGGGGGGAGGAACACTGAAGCTTTCTTT. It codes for CASSLRTGGRNTEAFF.

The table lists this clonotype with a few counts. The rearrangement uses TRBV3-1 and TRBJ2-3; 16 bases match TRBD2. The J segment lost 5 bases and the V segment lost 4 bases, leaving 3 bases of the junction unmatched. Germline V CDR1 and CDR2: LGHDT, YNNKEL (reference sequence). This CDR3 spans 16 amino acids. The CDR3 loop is CASSRGTSGREDTQYF. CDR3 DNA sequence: TGTGCCAGCAGCCGCGGGACTAGCGGGAGGGAAGATACGCAGTATTTT.